This TCR beta chain is from a study of beta chain features in type 1 diabetes. In germline, CDR1 is LGHNA, CDR2 YSLEER. The V and J ends lost 4 bases and 8 bases, in that order; junction bases with no gene match: 18. This CDR3 region has 17 residues. The entirety of the isolated RNA underwent reverse transcription, so expressed TCRB transcripts were sequenced. Some clones are missing from TCRdb's copy, which holds only in-frame ones; the method was immunoSEQ multiplex PCR. The sample contains more than 250,000 clones, around 21% of which appear only once. Note on this clone: Its target is not known.

Study-level results: For type 1 diabetes patients, VDJ junctions showed fewer insertions and more deletions. Moderate but significant shortening of TCRB CDR3s was recorded in all four CD4+ subsets from Type 1 diabetes patients.

What was sequenced was naive CD4+ T cells from blood. The receptor's source is a woman aged 40-49 years with type 1 diabetes. This chain connects TRBV4-3 to TRBJ1-2, with 8 positions matching TRBD1. As DNA, the CDR3 is TGCGCCAGCAGCCCAAAGGGCAGGACAGGGACACATTACGGCTACACCTTC. This gives the protein CASSPKGRTGTHYGYTF.